The rows below give T cell receptor beta chains drawn from one sample of a study of shared T cell receptors in the human thymus. TCRdb's table, derived via immunoSEQ multiplex PCR, lists solely in-frame clones and lacks some. The table records roughly 710,000 clones, 80% to 90% of them present only once. A further study also used this sample, focusing on human thymus T cells.

What was sequenced was thymocytes. Every receptor here comes from a girl in the first two years of life with a congenital heart defect. The CDR3 runs from the conserved cysteine through the conserved F or W. Fields, in order: clone size, J gene, V gene, D gene, CDR3 protein, CDR3 DNA. D genes are given only for firm matches. Expanded clones get a size class; other rows say once, few or many, or leave the size out.

size: once; J: TRBJ2-7; V: TRBV6-5; D: TRBD1; CDR3: CASSYAGTGASYEQYF; DNA: TGTGCCAGCAGTTACGCCGGGACAGGGGCTTCCTACGAGCAGTACTTC
size: NA; J: TRBJ2-2; V: TRBV6-5; D: NA; CDR3: CASSYSTGVPTGELFF; DNA: TGTGCCAGCAGTTACTCGACCGGGGTCCCCACCGGGGAGCTGTTTTTT
size: NA; J: TRBJ2-2; V: TRBV5-4; D: TRBD1; CDR3: CASTSGTGGSGELFF; DNA: TGTGCCAGCACCTCCGGGACAGGGGGCTCCGGGGAGCTGTTTTTT
size: NA; J: TRBJ1-6; V: TRBV27; D: NA; CDR3: CASSFDLGLYNSPLHF; DNA: TGTGCCAGCAGTTTCGACCTTGGGCTCTATAATTCACCCCTCCACTTT
size: NA; J: TRBJ1-2; V: TRBV4-2; D: NA; CDR3: CASSQRRANYGYTF; DNA: TGTGCCAGCAGCCAGAGGCGGGCTAACTATGGCTACACCTTC
size: few; J: TRBJ1-5; V: TRBV10-3; D: TRBD1; CDR3: CAISESDLTGDEPQHF; DNA: TGTGCCATCAGTGAGTCGGACCTTACAGGGGACGAGCCCCAGCATTTT
size: NA; J: TRBJ1-3; V: TRBV6-6; D: NA; CDR3: CASSLTGQGGNTIYF; DNA: TGTGCCAGCAGTTTAACCGGCCAGGGGGGAAACACCATATATTTT
size: few; J: TRBJ2-7; V: TRBV12-5; D: TRBD1; CDR3: CASGDRDSYEQYF; DNA: TGTGCTAGTGGTGACAGGGACTCCTACGAGCAGTACTTC
size: NA; J: TRBJ1-1; V: TRBV27; D: NA; CDR3: CATRGGENTEAFF; DNA: TGTGCCACTCGCGGCGGGGAGAACACTGAAGCTTTCTTT
size: NA; J: TRBJ2-2; V: TRBV5-1; D: TRBD2; CDR3: CASKRAGEANTGELFF; DNA: TGCGCCAGCAAAAGAGCGGGGGAAGCGAACACCGGGGAGCTGTTTTTT
size: once; J: TRBJ2-1; V: TRBV27; D: TRBD2; CDR3: CASSLFRRGGLYEQFF; DNA: TGTGCCAGCAGTTTATTCCGGCGGGGGGGCCTTTATGAGCAGTTCTTC
size: NA; J: TRBJ2-4; V: TRBV11-2; D: NA; CDR3: CASSPPRGHLAKNIQYF; DNA: TGTGCCAGCAGCCCACCAAGGGGACATTTAGCCAAAAACATTCAGTACTTC
size: NA; J: TRBJ2-7; V: TRBV28; D: TRBD1; CDR3: CASRTKTGASYEQYF; DNA: TGTGCCAGCAGAACTAAAACAGGGGCCAGCTACGAGCAGTACTTC
size: NA; J: TRBJ2-5; V: TRBV11-2; D: NA; CDR3: CASSLGTSLETQYF; DNA: TGTGCCAGCAGCTTAGGGACATCTTTAGAGACCCAGTACTTC
size: NA; J: TRBJ1-1; V: TRBV10-2; D: NA; CDR3: CASSKQSSFEVMNTEAFF; DNA: TGCGCCAGCAGCAAGCAATCGAGCTTTGAGGTGATGAACACTGAAGCTTTCTTT
size: NA; J: TRBJ2-7; V: TRBV6-1; D: TRBD1; CDR3: CASRTGSYEQYF; DNA: TGTGCCAGCAGGACAGGGTCCTACGAGCAGTACTTC
size: NA; J: TRBJ1-6; V: TRBV27; D: TRBD1; CDR3: CASRAPQGGHYNSPLHF; DNA: TGTGCCAGCAGAGCTCCCCAGGGGGGCCACTATAATTCACCCCTCCACTTT
size: NA; J: TRBJ1-1; V: TRBV5-4; D: NA; CDR3: CASSPHRVLPFNTEAFF; DNA: TGTGCCAGCAGCCCTCACAGGGTGTTGCCCTTTAACACTGAAGCTTTCTTT
size: few; J: TRBJ2-5; V: TRBV7-8; D: TRBD2; CDR3: CASSQLAGGQETQYF; DNA: TGTGCCAGCAGCCAACTAGCGGGGGGTCAAGAGACCCAGTACTTC
size: once; J: TRBJ1-1; V: TRBV27; D: NA; CDR3: CASSRNHPGHLKTEAFF; DNA: TGTGCCAGCAGTCGGAATCATCCGGGACACCTTAAAACTGAAGCTTTCTTT
size: once; J: TRBJ1-4; V: TRBV18; D: NA; CDR3: CASSLPITRATNEKLFF; DNA: TGTGCCAGCTCACTCCCGATAACACGTGCAACTAATGAAAAACTGTTTTTT
size: few; J: TRBJ1-1; V: TRBV18; D: TRBD1; CDR3: CASSPVRTGDEDNNDDTEAFF; DNA: TGTGCCAGCTCGCCCGTGAGGACAGGGGATGAAGACAACAACGACGACACTGAAGCTTTCTTT
size: NA; J: TRBJ2-3; V: TRBV4-2; D: NA; CDR3: CASSPGLHTDTQYF; DNA: TGTGCCAGCAGCCCCGGACTACACACAGATACGCAGTATTTT
size: NA; J: TRBJ2-1; V: TRBV20-1; D: NA; CDR3: CSAQNEQFF; DNA: TGCAGTGCTCAAAATGAGCAGTTCTTC
size: NA; J: TRBJ2-1; V: TRBV2; D: NA; CDR3: CASSAGVGYNEQFF; DNA: TGTGCCAGCAGTGCAGGGGTCGGTTACAATGAGCAGTTCTTC
size: NA; J: TRBJ2-1; V: TRBV25-1; D: NA; CDR3: CASSRGSSSSYSEQFF; DNA: TGTGCCAGCAGTCGCGGGTCCTCGAGCTCCTACAGTGAGCAGTTCTTC
size: NA; J: TRBJ2-7; V: TRBV6-1; D: TRBD1; CDR3: CASSGTGSNYEQYF; DNA: TGTGCCAGCAGCGGGACAGGGTCGAACTACGAGCAGTACTTC
size: NA; J: TRBJ2-5; V: TRBV6-5; D: TRBD1; CDR3: CASRGTEQETQYF; DNA: TGTGCCAGCAGAGGGACAGAACAAGAGACCCAGTACTTC
size: NA; J: TRBJ2-7; V: TRBV6-4; D: NA; CDR3: CASPSPGRESYEQYF; DNA: TGTGCCAGCCCCTCTCCGGGACGGGAGTCCTACGAGCAGTACTTC
size: NA; J: TRBJ2-5; V: TRBV5-8; D: NA; CDR3: CASSLDRNQETQYF; DNA: TGTGCCAGCAGCCTGGACAGAAATCAAGAGACCCAGTACTTC
size: once; J: TRBJ1-1; V: TRBV19; D: TRBD1; CDR3: CASSNPQGAGDTEAFF; DNA: TGTGCCAGTAGCAACCCCCAGGGGGCTGGGGACACTGAAGCTTTCTTT
size: few; J: TRBJ2-7; V: TRBV13; D: TRBD1; CDR3: CASSYLVGQGADEQYF; DNA: TGTGCCAGCAGCTACCTTGTTGGACAGGGGGCGGACGAGCAGTACTTC
size: NA; J: TRBJ1-2; V: TRBV9; D: TRBD1; CDR3: CASSVNRGYGYTF; DNA: TGTGCCAGCAGCGTAAACAGGGGATATGGCTACACCTTC
size: NA; J: TRBJ1-5; V: TRBV7-2; D: NA; CDR3: CASSLASGGQPQHF; DNA: TGTGCCAGCAGCTTAGCTTCCGGGGGTCAGCCCCAGCATTTT
size: NA; J: TRBJ1-3; V: TRBV12-5; D: NA; CDR3: CASGSTGLGGHTIYF; DNA: TGTGCTAGTGGGTCAACAGGGCTTGGGGGACACACCATATATTTT
size: NA; J: TRBJ1-2; V: TRBV7-2; D: NA; CDR3: CASSFSGCGYTF; DNA: TGTGCCAGCAGCTTTTCGGGATGTGGCTACACCTTC
size: NA; J: TRBJ2-5; V: TRBV7-2; D: TRBD2; CDR3: CASSLAAGGPVEHF; DNA: TGTGCCAGCAGCTTAGCGGCGGGGGGGCCAGTCGAGCACTTC
size: NA; J: TRBJ2-1; V: TRBV18; D: TRBD2; CDR3: CASSPGVAGGPLSSYNEQFF; DNA: TGTGCCAGCTCACCAGGTGTGGCGGGGGGCCCACTAAGCTCCTACAATGAGCAGTTCTTC
size: NA; J: TRBJ2-1; V: TRBV27; D: NA; CDR3: CASSRNRAGKQFF; DNA: TGTGCCAGCAGTCGGAACAGGGCTGGTAAGCAGTTCTTC
size: once; J: TRBJ1-5; V: TRBV7-3; D: NA; CDR3: CASSFSLNQPQHF; DNA: TGTGCCAGCAGCTTTTCTCTAAATCAGCCCCAGCATTTT
size: NA; J: TRBJ1-1; V: TRBV27; D: NA; CDR3: CASSSQRAEAFF; DNA: TGTGCCAGCAGTTCGCAGAGGGCTGAAGCTTTCTTT
size: NA; J: TRBJ1-5; V: TRBV4-1; D: NA; CDR3: CASSQVSGRNQPQHF; DNA: TGCGCCAGCAGCCAAGTGTCAGGGCGTAATCAGCCCCAGCATTTT
size: once; J: TRBJ2-3; V: TRBV4-3; D: NA; CDR3: CASSQDGEVSTSSTDTQYF; DNA: TGCGCCAGCAGCCAAGACGGGGAGGTGTCTACCAGTAGCACAGATACGCAGTATTTT
size: NA; J: TRBJ2-1; V: TRBV9; D: NA; CDR3: CASSVGPPGEQFF; DNA: TGTGCCAGCAGCGTAGGCCCCCCGGGGGAGCAGTTCTTC
size: NA; J: TRBJ2-7; V: TRBV14; D: NA; CDR3: CASSQDGQARAYEQYF; DNA: TGTGCCAGCAGCCAAGATGGGCAGGCGAGAGCCTACGAGCAGTACTTC
size: once; J: TRBJ2-1; V: TRBV7-4; D: NA; CDR3: CASSFGVQTSPDEQFF; DNA: TGTGCCAGCAGCTTCGGTGTTCAGACTAGTCCCGATGAGCAGTTCTTC